These 25 T cell receptor beta chains share one sample of origin, sequenced in a study of radiation and T cells in renal cell carcinoma. Generated by immunoSEQ multiplex PCR, the TCRdb table keeps only in-frame clones and is missing some. The sample records some 130,000 clones, more than 80% being singletons. Time point here: blood 2 weeks post-SBRT. Specified treatment: 15 Gy SBRT to primary tumor, nephrectomy 4 weeks later. Specimen: blood, collected from a patient whose treatment included radiotherapy and nephrectomy. These receptors originate from a woman in her sixties with renal cell carcinoma.

This clone was observed once. V and J are TRBV27 and TRBJ1-5; no clear D gene. Germline V gene lookup returns CDR1 MNHEY and CDR2 SMNVEV (reference sequence). V lost 3 bases and J lost 4, with 7 bases in between. There are 13 residues in the CDR3. CDR3 DNA sequence: TGTGCCAGCAGTTTGGTAGGGAATCAGCCCCAGCATTTT. Its protein is CASSLVGNQPQHF.

This sequence joins TRBV19 and TRBJ1-3; possible D gene TRBD1, 5 bases. V lost 6 bases to trimming and J lost 3 bases, with 12 bases between them. Germline loops: CDR1 LNHDA, CDR2 SQIVND (reference sequence). This CDR3 comprises 14 residues. This CDR3 is CASSPGTGGNTIYF. CDR3 DNA sequence: TGTGCCAGTAGCCCCGGGACTGGTGGAAACACCATATATTTT.

The chain links TRBV6-5 to TRBJ1-1; TRBD1 matches at 9 bases. The CDR3 has 14 amino acids. V lost 8 bases, J lost 6 bases, and 10 bases stayed unmatched. CDR1 and CDR2 (germline): MNHEY, SVGAGI. CDR3 sequence: CASRLQGAMPEAFF. As DNA, the CDR3 is TGTGCCAGCCGACTACAGGGGGCGATGCCTGAAGCTTTCTTT.

The rearrangement links TRBV4-3 to TRBJ2-7, with D perhaps being TRBD1 or TRBD2 (5 bases each). The CDR3 covers 14 residues. The V and J ends lost 3 bases and 2 bases respectively, with 11 bases between them. The germline V gene encodes CDR1 LGHNA and CDR2 YSLEER. CDR3 bases: TGCGCCAGCAGCCAGGAGAGGGGACCCTACGAGCAGTACTTC. It encodes CASSQERGPYEQYF.

The chain joins TRBV4-1 to TRBJ1-2; weak D call: TRBD1 (6 bases). Germline-derived CDR1 and CDR2 are MGHRA and YSYEKL. The CDR3 is 13 residues long. Trimming cost V 3 bases and J 2 bases, with 7 bases left between them. The CDR3 DNA sequence: TGCGCCAGCAGCCAGGGGGCGAACTATGGCTACACCTTC. As protein: CASSQGANYGYTF.

The genes are TRBV9 and TRBJ2-7; the D call may be TRBD1 or TRBD2 (5 bases each). CDR1 and CDR2 from the germline V gene are SGDLS and YYNGEE. Trimming stripped 7 bases from V and 0 bases from J, with 14 bases between. The CDR3 length is 14 residues. In DNA form, the CDR3 reads TGTGCCAGCGGTAAGGGGACCCCCTCCTACGAGCAGTACTTC. Amino acids: CASGKGTPSYEQYF.

The V gene is TRBV19, the J gene TRBJ1-2; 7 bases fit TRBD1. The germline V gene has CDR1 LNHDA and CDR2 SQIVND (reference sequence). V shed 5 bases, J shed 5 bases, and the junction held 5 bases outside the gene matches. The CDR3 loop spans 13 amino acids. The DNA for the CDR3 is TGTGCCAGTAGTCCGACAGGGTTTTATGGCTACACCTTC. Translation gives CASSPTGFYGYTF.

The chain links TRBV7-2 to TRBJ2-7; the match to TRBD2 covers 7 bases. CDR1 and CDR2 (germline): SGHTA, FQGNSA. The V segment lost 5 bases and the J segment 4 bases; nucleotides outside the gene matches: 8. CDR3 size: 14 residues. CDR3 protein: CASSQAWEGYEQYF. DNA of the CDR3: TGTGCCAGCAGCCAAGCCTGGGAGGGGTACGAGCAGTACTTC.

The rearrangement joins TRBV19 to TRBJ1-1; weak D call: TRBD1 (5 bases). V gave up 7 bases and J gave up 6 bases, with 18 bases separating them. Germline CDR1 LNHDA, CDR2 SQIVND (reference sequence). This CDR3 is 14 amino acids long. CDR3 protein: CASIPVGGRPEAFF. CDR3 bases: TGTGCCAGTATACCGGTGGGGGGGAGGCCTGAAGCTTTCTTT.

This clone was seen a handful of times. The chain carries TRBV19 and TRBJ2-7, with TRBD2 matching 9 bases. V dropped 3 bases and J dropped 6; count of bases not matched to a gene: 9. The CDR3 loop spans 15 amino acids. Germline V CDR1 and CDR2: LNHDA, SQIVND (reference sequence). CDR3 DNA sequence: TGTGCCAGTAGTATTACCGGCGGGAGGGAGGGCGAGCAGTACTTC. It specifies CASSITGGREGEQYF.

The rearrangement joins TRBV28 to TRBJ1-5, with D perhaps TRBD1 (6 bases). The ends were cut back, 2 bases at V and 3 bases at J, with 8 bases in the middle. The germline V gene has CDR1 MDHEN and CDR2 SYDVKM. The CDR3 runs to 14 residues. The CDR3 bases are TGTGCCAGCAGTTTACAGGGGACCAATCAGCCCCAGCATTTT. Translated, it gives CASSLQGTNQPQHF.

This clone was found a few times. This chain uses TRBV19 with TRBJ2-1; 10 bases match TRBD2. Germline V gives CDR1 LNHDA, CDR2 SQIVND (reference sequence). The J segment lost 4 bases and the V segment lost 0 bases, leaving 12 bases of the junction unmatched. The CDR3 is 19 amino acids. This CDR3 is CASSIDSLSGGRAYNEQFF. CDR3 nucleotide sequence: TGTGCCAGTAGTATAGACTCACTTAGCGGGGGGAGGGCTTACAATGAGCAGTTCTTC.

CDR3 loop: CASSYVNSQGYTF. In nucleotides, the CDR3 is TGTGCCAGTAGTTATGTAAACTCGCAAGGCTACACCTTC. V gene TRBV19 combines with J gene TRBJ1-2; no firm D call. Deletions cut 5 bases from V and 8 bases from J, with 15 bases between. This CDR3 is 13 amino acids long. The V gene's germline CDR1 is LNHDA and CDR2 SQIVND (reference sequence).

V is TRBV27 and J is TRBJ2-3; no reliable D call. V was clipped by 5 bases and J by 1 base, with 13 bases between them. CDR1 and CDR2 from the germline V gene are MNHEY and SMNVEV (reference sequence). The length of the CDR3 is 15 residues. The CDR3 protein is CASSPSVVGTDTQYF. In DNA, the CDR3 is TGTGCCAGCAGTCCCTCCGTCGTTGGCACAGATACGCAGTATTTT.

The chain couples TRBV7-9 to TRBJ2-7; D is possibly TRBD1 (6 bases). The V end lost 5 bases, the J end lost 2 bases, and 16 bases lay between the germline ends. The CDR3 sequence is 15 residues long. The germline V gene encodes CDR1 SEHNR and CDR2 FQNEAQ (reference sequence). This CDR3 reads CASSPHDRPPYEQYF. The CDR3 nucleotides read TGTGCCAGCAGCCCACATGACAGGCCACCCTACGAGCAGTACTTC.

This clone has just a few counts. The CDR3 spells CASSVGQSTEAFF. CDR3 bases: TGTGCCAGCAGCGTAGGGCAGTCGACTGAAGCTTTCTTT. V and J are TRBV9 and TRBJ1-1; no clear D. This CDR3 spans 13 amino acids. The germline gives CDR1 SGDLS, CDR2 YYNGEE. Trimming removed 0 bases at V and 5 bases at J, with 8 bases between. Together with reference TRBV9 and TRBJ1-1, the CDR3 gives the full variable domain: DSGVTQTPKHLITATGQRVTLRCSPRSGDLSVYWYQQSLDQGLQFLIQYYNGEERAKGNILERFSAQQFPDLHSELNLSSLELGDSALYFCASSVGQSTEAFFGQGTRLTVV.

This clone turned up a few times. This rearrangement joins TRBV19 to TRBJ2-7; D tentatively fits TRBD1 or TRBD2 (5 bases each). CDR1 and CDR2 (germline): LNHDA, SQIVND (reference sequence). There are 14 residues in the CDR3. V was clipped by 2 bases and J by 1 base, with 9 bases between them. The CDR3 DNA reads TGTGCCAGTAGTATACAGGGAGCGTCCTACGAGCAGTACTTC. This encodes CASSIQGASYEQYF.

V and J are TRBV7-9 and TRBJ1-3, with D unclear. CDR1 and CDR2 (germline): SEHNR, FQNEAQ (reference sequence). The CDR3 sequence is 14 residues long. V shed 2 bases and J shed 0 bases, with 5 bases lying between them. The CDR3 loop is CASSLSISGNTIYF. CDR3 coding DNA: TGTGCCAGCAGCTTATCCATCTCTGGAAACACCATATATTTT. The full variable domain, in which reference TRBV7-9 and TRBJ1-3 provide the parts outside the CDR3, is DTGVSQNPRHKITKRGQNVTFRCDPISEHNRLYWYRQTLGQGPEFLTYFQNEAQLEKSRLLSDRFSAERPKGSFSTLEIQRTEQGDSAMYLCASSLSISGNTIYFGEGSWLTVV.

J is TRBJ2-1 and V is TRBV2; 7 positions agree with TRBD1. V lost 6 bases and J lost 2; bases outside the gene matches: 4. The CDR3 runs to 14 residues. Germline loops: CDR1 SNHLY, CDR2 FYNNEI. The CDR3 DNA follows: TGTGCCAGCAGAGACGGGACAGCCTACAATGAGCAGTTCTTC. Translated, it gives CASRDGTAYNEQFF.

This chain joins TRBV6-6 and TRBJ2-5; the D gene could be TRBD1 or TRBD2 (6 bases each). V lost 0 bases and J 3 bases, leaving 14 bases between the germline ends. From germline, CDR1 is MNHNY and CDR2 SVGAGI (reference sequence). The CDR3 covers 16 residues. CDR3 sequence: CASSYSLGGLEETQYF. The CDR3 DNA is TGTGCCAGCAGTTACTCCTTGGGGGGCTTAGAAGAGACCCAGTACTTC.

The rearrangement links TRBV7-3 to TRBJ1-3; weak D call: TRBD1 (5 bases). With 5 bases removed from V and 2 bases from J, the gap between germline ends came to 10 bases. The germline CDR1 and CDR2 sequences are SGHTA and FQGTGA. CDR3 length equals 14 residues. CDR3 DNA sequence: TGTGCCAGCAGCGTAGAGGGGACTGGAAACACCATATATTTT. This translates into CASSVEGTGNTIYF.

The CDR3 protein is CASSYRLNTEAFF. The DNA of the CDR3 is TGTGCCAGCAGCTACAGGCTGAACACTGAAGCTTTCTTT. J is TRBJ1-1 and V is TRBV11-3; possible D gene TRBD1, 5 bases. This CDR3 is 13 amino acids long. Per the germline V gene, CDR1 is SGHNT and CDR2 is YENEEA. The V and J ends lost 4 bases and 0 bases respectively, with 6 bases between them.

The rearrangement uses TRBV11-2 and TRBJ1-2, with 10 positions matching TRBD1. CDR1 SGHAT and CDR2 FQNNGV come from the germline V gene. CDR3 length: 15 amino acids. The V gene end was trimmed by 7 bases and the J gene end by 1 base; junction bases not matched to a gene: 6. The CDR3 DNA is TGTGCCAGCACCGTAGACAGGGGGCGTAACTATGGCTACACCTTC. This encodes CASTVDRGRNYGYTF. Looking up the rest from reference TRBV11-2 and TRBJ1-2 gives the full variable domain: EAGVAQSPRYKIIEKRQSVAFWCNPISGHATLYWYQQILGQGPKLLIQFQNNGVVDDSQLPKDRFSAERLKGVDSTLKIQPAKLEDSAVYLCASTVDRGRNYGYTFGSGTRLTVV.

J is TRBJ1-2 and V is TRBV6-1, with TRBD1 as a possible D gene (6 bases). The CDR3 sequence is 14 residues long. Germline V lookup: CDR1 MNHNS, CDR2 SASEGT. The V gene lost 2 bases and the J gene lost 4 bases, with 11 bases spanning the gap. CDR3 bases: TGTGCCAGCAGTGAATTCGGCAGGGGCTATGGCTACACCTTC. Translation: CASSEFGRGYGYTF.

The chain links TRBV19 to TRBJ1-1; D is uncertain. Germline CDR1 reads LNHDA; CDR2 reads SQIVND (reference sequence). This CDR3 is built from 15 residues. Trimming shortened V by 4 bases and J by 7 bases, and 19 bases separated the two germline ends. The CDR3 protein is CASSTSQLGSVEAFF. CDR3 in DNA: TGTGCCAGTAGTACCTCTCAACTGGGGTCCGTTGAAGCTTTCTTT.